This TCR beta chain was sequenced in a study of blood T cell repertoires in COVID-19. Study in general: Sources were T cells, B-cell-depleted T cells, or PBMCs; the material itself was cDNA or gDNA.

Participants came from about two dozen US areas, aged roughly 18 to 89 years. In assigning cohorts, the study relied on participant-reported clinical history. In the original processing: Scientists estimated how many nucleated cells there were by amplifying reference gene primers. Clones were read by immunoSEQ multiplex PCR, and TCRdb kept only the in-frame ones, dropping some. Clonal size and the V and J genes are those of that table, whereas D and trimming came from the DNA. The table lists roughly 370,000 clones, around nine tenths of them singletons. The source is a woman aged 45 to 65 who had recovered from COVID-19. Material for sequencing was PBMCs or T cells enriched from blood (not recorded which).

The CDR3 spells CASSSDHRNRNYGYTF. For the CDR3, the DNA is TGTGCCAGTAGTTCGGACCACAGGAACCGAAACTATGGCTACACCTTC. This chain connects TRBV19 to TRBJ1-2; possibly TRBD1 for D (5 bases). CDR3 length equals 16 residues. The V end was cut by 5 bases, the J end by 2 bases, with 18 bases between. CDR1 and CDR2 from the germline V gene are LNHDA and SQIVND (reference sequence).